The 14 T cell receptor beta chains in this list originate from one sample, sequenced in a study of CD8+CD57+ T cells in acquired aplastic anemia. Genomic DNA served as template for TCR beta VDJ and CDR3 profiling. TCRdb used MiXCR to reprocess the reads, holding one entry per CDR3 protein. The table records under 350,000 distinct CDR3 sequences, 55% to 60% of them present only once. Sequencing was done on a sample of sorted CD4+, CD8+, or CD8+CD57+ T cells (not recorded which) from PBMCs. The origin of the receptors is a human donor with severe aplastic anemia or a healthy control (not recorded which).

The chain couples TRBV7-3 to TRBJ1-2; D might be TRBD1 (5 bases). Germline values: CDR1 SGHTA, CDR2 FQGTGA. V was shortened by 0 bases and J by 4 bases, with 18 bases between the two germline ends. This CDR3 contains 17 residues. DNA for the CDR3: TGTGCCAGCAGCTTAACACGTGAGGCAGGGAGTCTCTATGGCTACACCTTC. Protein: CASSLTREAGSLYGYTF.

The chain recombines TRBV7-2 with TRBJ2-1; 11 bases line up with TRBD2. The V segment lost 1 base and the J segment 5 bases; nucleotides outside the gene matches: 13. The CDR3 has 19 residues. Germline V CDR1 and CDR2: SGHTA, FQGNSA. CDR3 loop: CASSLVASGGPVGNNEQFF. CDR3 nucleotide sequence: TGTGCCAGCAGCTTAGTCGCTAGCGGGGGGCCCGTCGGGAACAATGAGCAGTTCTTC.

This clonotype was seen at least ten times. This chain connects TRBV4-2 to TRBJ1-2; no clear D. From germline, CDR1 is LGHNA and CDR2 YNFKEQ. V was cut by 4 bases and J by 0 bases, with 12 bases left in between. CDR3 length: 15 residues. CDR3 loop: CASSPSAGTNYGYTF. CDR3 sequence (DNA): TGTGCCAGCAGCCCCAGCGCGGGAACTAACTATGGCTACACCTTC.

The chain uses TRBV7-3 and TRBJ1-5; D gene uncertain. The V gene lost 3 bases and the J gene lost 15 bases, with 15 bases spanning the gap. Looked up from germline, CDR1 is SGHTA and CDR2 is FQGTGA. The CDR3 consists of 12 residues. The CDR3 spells CASSFSAGQWHF. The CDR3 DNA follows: TGTGCCAGCAGCTTTTCTGCAGGCCAATGGCATTTT.

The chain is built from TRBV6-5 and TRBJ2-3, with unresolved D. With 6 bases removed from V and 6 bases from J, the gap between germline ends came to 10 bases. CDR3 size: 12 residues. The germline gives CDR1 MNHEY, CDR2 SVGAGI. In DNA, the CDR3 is TGTGCCAGCAGCCCCTCTGTGGATACGCAGTATTTT. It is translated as CASSPSVDTQYF.

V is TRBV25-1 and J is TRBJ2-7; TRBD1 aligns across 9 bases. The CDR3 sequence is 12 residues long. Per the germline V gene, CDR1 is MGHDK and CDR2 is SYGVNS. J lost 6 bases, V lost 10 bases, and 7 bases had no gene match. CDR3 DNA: TGTGCCACGGGACAGGGTCGGGCCGAGCAGTACTTC. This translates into CATGQGRAEQYF.

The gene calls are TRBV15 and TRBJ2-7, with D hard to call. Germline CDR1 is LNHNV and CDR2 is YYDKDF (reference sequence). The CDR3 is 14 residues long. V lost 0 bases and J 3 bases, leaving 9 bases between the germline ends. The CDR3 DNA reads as TGTGCCACCAGCAGAGAGGTCCGCGGCTACGAGCAGTACTTC. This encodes CATSREVRGYEQYF.

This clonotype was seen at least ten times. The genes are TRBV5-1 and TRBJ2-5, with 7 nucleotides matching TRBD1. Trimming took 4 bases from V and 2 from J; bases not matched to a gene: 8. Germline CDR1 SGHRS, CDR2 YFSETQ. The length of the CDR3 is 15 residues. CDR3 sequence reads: CASSLGQTIQETQYF. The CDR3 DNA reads TGCGCCAGCAGCCTGGGACAGACGATTCAAGAGACCCAGTACTTC.

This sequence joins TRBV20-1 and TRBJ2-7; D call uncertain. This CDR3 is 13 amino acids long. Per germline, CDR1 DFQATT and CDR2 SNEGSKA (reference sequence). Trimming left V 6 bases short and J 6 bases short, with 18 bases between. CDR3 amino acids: CSASGRTTGEQYF. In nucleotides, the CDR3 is TGCAGTGCCTCCGGGCGAACTACGGGCGAGCAGTACTTC.

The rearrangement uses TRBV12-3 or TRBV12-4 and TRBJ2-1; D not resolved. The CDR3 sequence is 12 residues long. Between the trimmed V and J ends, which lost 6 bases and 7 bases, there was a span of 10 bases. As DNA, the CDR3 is TGTGCCAGCAGGCTCGTTGAGAATGAGCAGTTCTTC. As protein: CASRLVENEQFF.

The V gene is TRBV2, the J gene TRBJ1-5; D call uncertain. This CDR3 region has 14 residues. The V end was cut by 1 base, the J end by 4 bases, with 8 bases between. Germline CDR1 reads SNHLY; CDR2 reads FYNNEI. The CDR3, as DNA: TGTGCCAGCAGTGAAGTAGAGGGTAATCAGCCCCAGCATTTT. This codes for CASSEVEGNQPQHF.

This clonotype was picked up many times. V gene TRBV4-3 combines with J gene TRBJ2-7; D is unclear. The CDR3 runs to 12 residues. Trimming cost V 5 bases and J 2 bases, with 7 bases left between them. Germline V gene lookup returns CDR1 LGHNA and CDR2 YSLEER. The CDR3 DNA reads TGCGCCAGCAGCGATGGGGCCTACGAGCAGTACTTC. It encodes CASSDGAYEQYF.

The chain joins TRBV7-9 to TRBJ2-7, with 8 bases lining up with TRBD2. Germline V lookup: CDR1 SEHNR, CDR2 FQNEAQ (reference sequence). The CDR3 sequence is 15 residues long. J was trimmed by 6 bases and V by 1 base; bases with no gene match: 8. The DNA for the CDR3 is TGTGCCAGCAGCTTAGAGGGGACTAGTTTATCCGAGCAGTACTTC. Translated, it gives CASSLEGTSLSEQYF.

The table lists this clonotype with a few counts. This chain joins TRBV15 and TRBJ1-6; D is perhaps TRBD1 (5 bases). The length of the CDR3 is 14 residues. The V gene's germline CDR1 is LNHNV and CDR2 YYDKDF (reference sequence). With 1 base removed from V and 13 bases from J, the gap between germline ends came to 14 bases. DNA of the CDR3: TGTGCCACCAGCAGAGTAAGGGGCGATTTGCCCCTCCACTTT. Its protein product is CATSRVRGDLPLHF.